These 10 T cell receptor beta chains originate from one sample sequenced in a study of T-cell reconstitution after alpha-beta-depleted transplantation in children (dated by TCRdb to the mid-2010s). What this sample's treatment or condition label stands for: allogeneic hematopoietic cell transplantation with graft depleted of TCRalphabeta T cells and CD19 B cells. Libraries were prepared through PCR. Instrument used: Illumina HiSeq 2500. Molecular barcoding was employed in the preparation of TCR libraries, with unique molecular identifiers being used to normalize TCRbeta repertoire quantification. The public sequencing data were trimmed at Q25 with fastp and processed into clonotypes with MiXCR by TCRdb, which kept only in-frame beta chains. Each record represents a unique CDR3 protein, reported with the most common genes and DNA among its rows. In all, the sample holds hundreds of thousands of distinct CDR3 sequences, and 20% to 30% of those were seen once. The ten largest clonotypes hold roughly 2.6% of the sample.

The source was PBMCs, collected before TCRalphabeta/CD19-depleted stem cell transplant. The receptors stem from a girl aged 2-10 years with Fanconi anemia, due to receive a stem cell transplant.

The table lists this clonotype with a count of one. V and J are TRBV1 and TRBJ2-5. TRBV1 is tagged as a pseudogene. This CDR3 is built from 15 residues. Here the CDR3 reads CTSSLVGYLEETQYF. The CDR3 nucleotides are TGCACCAGCAGTTTGGTAGGTTACCTTGAAGAGACCCAGTACTTC.

This chain links TRBV12-3 or TRBV12-4 with TRBJ1-4; tentatively, D is TRBD1 (5 bases). The CDR3 consists of 14 residues. V was clipped by 2 bases and J by 7 bases, with 11 bases between them. CDR3 DNA sequence: TGTGCCAGCAGTTTACCGGGACGGCTTGAAAAACTGTTTTTT. Translating it yields CASSLPGRLEKLFF.

The V gene is TRBV29-1, the J gene TRBJ1-4, with D possibly matching TRBD1 (6 bases). The CDR3 is 12 amino acids. Deletions cut 0 bases from V and 13 bases from J, with 12 bases between. Germline V lookup: CDR1 SQVTM, CDR2 ANQGSEA. CDR3 in amino acids: CSVEEMRGRLFF. CDR3 DNA sequence: TGCAGCGTTGAAGAAATGCGGGGGCGACTGTTTTTT.

This clonotype was counted only a few times. This chain links TRBV7-3 with TRBJ1-2; 11 bases map to TRBD1. Germline-derived CDR1 and CDR2 are SGHTA and FQGTGA. V was pared by 4 bases and J by 7 bases, with 2 bases of the junction left unmatched. CDR3 length: 13 residues. As DNA, the CDR3 is TGTGCCAGCAGCTCCGGGACAGGGGGTGGCTACACCTTC. Amino acid sequence: CASSSGTGGGYTF.

This clonotype was seen repeatedly, ten times or more. This sequence joins TRBV7-6 and TRBJ2-2, with D unresolved. CDR1 and CDR2 (germline): SGHVS, FNYEAQ. The CDR3 runs to 13 residues. Trimming pared 3 bases from V and 6 bases from J, leaving 8 bases between. CDR3 region: CASSLVGPGELFF. The CDR3 bases are TGTGCCAGCAGCTTGGTCGGGCCCGGGGAGCTGTTTTTT.

This clonotype was recorded a few times. The chain carries TRBV29-1 and TRBJ2-7, with D hard to call. Looked up from germline, CDR1 is SQVTM and CDR2 is ANQGSEA. The CDR3 has 14 amino acids. The germline V and J ends were trimmed by 6 bases and 0 bases, with 15 bases remaining between them. The CDR3 DNA follows: TGCAGCGTCGGAAGTCGGTCGGGCTCCTACGAGCAGTACTTC. It encodes CSVGSRSGSYEQYF.

This clonotype was counted ten times or more. This chain joins TRBV12-3 or TRBV12-4 and TRBJ2-5; TRBD2 agrees at 9 bases. The V gene end was trimmed by 4 bases and the J gene end by 2 bases; junction bases not matched to a gene: 5. This CDR3 has 15 residues. Here the CDR3 reads CASSSGTSPQETQYF. The CDR3 DNA follows: TGTGCCAGCAGTTCCGGGACTAGCCCACAAGAGACCCAGTACTTC.

J is TRBJ2-2 and V is TRBV28; 10 nucleotides line up with TRBD2. The V gene's germline CDR1 is MDHEN and CDR2 SYDVKM. The CDR3 is made up of 17 amino acids. Trimming cost V 2 bases and J 4 bases; bases outside gene matches: 7. CDR3 in amino acids: CASSLLAGASGTGELFF. As DNA, the CDR3 is TGTGCCAGCAGTTTACTAGCGGGGGCCTCTGGCACCGGGGAGCTGTTTTTT.

This clonotype was seen only a few times. V usage is TRBV29-1 and J usage is TRBJ2-3, with TRBD2 as a possible D gene (6 bases). Trimming shortened V by 4 bases and J by 3 bases, and 11 bases separated the two germline ends. This CDR3 contains 13 residues. CDR1 and CDR2 from the germline V gene are SQVTM and ANQGSEA. CDR3 coding DNA: TGCAGCGTTGCTCGGGGGAAGACAGATACGCAGTATTTT. Translation: CSVARGKTDTQYF.

This clonotype was counted ten times or more. The chain is built from TRBV12-3 or TRBV12-4 and TRBJ2-3; D possibly corresponds to TRBD2 (5 bases). Trimming cost V 1 base and J 2 bases, with 19 bases left between them. The CDR3 is made up of 18 amino acids. CDR3 loop: CASSLVAGRRVPTDTQYF. In DNA, the CDR3 is TGTGCCAGCAGTTTAGTCGCGGGTCGGCGGGTACCCACAGATACGCAGTATTTT.